This T cell receptor (beta chain) is from a study of T cell responses to AZD1222 COVID-19 vaccine (dated by TCRdb to the early 2020s). In the study overall: AZD1222 recipients given second doses at about 4 weeks or at about 12 weeks were pooled, since spike-specific TCR depth and breadth were not found to differ between the two schedules. TCR sequencing covered 233 trial participants: some 210 given two doses of AZD1222 and approximately 25 given two doses of MenACWY control vaccine. Trial participants were enrolled by age into subgroups of 18-55, 56-69 and 70-plus years, and about 150, 27 and 61 TCR-sequenced participants, respectively, were included in these subgroups. Overall study results and their limits: Vaccine-associated CD4 TCRs spanned the whole spike protein, with dominant responses in regions 160-218 and 743-854. Most participants were white British and females outnumbered males, and the authors suggested that clonal diversity may have been underestimated. Nearly half of unique spike-specific TCRs reportedly recognized epitopes outside regions mutated in the B.1.351 and B.1.1.7 variants. The 56-69-year group was small, and its depth increase did not reach significance, likely because of low power. Spike-specific TCR breadth and depth rose significantly after two AZD1222 doses compared with day 0 and with MenACWY recipients. Because no day 14 peak-response samples were available, the repertoires could be characterized only after the peak T cell response. Conclusions about previously exposed vaccinees are limited because only five to seven AZD1222 recipients were SARS-CoV-2 seropositive at baseline.

About this clone itself: No antigen is known for it. One base away there is no much larger clone; base qualities are not given.

The CDR3 regions of human TCRbeta chains were analyzed by immunosequencing. Per the authors' processing: TCRs in the repertoires were compared against a reference library of SARS-CoV-2-specific TCRs that had been generated with the MIRA antigen-specificity platform. Breadth was defined as the fraction of unique TCRs that were SARS-CoV-2-associated. Depth was defined as the fraction of total T cells that were SARS-CoV-2-associated. Using the MIRA data, each spike-specific TCR was mapped to the spike region that the TCR reacts to and placed in a CD4 or CD8 class. Log10-transformed breadth and depth values were compared by one-way ANOVA with Sidak's multiple comparisons tests. In its TCRdb copy, this immuneACCESS table keeps in-frame sequences only and misses some clones. Where compared with another copy, unresolved V genes explain less than half of these, and the others have no known cause. V and J calls and clone size come straight from that table; D and trimming were deduced from the DNA. Here the sample has 90,000 to 150,000 clones; roughly 84% occur a single time. The top ten clonotypes cover about 1.2% of the sample.

The time point label corresponds to: baseline before first vaccination. Vaccinee samples were obtained from the UK trials COV001 and COV002, which included a single-blind randomized controlled phase 2/3 trial of AZD1222 (ChAdOx1 nCoV-19) in healthy adults. For TCRbeta chain sequencing, PBMC samples were collected from trial participants at day 0 and at day 28 after the second dose. The trim is 4 bases for V and 6 bases for J, with a gap of 8 bases between the germline ends. The CDR3, cysteine through phenylalanine, is 12 amino acids long. Just the 36-base CDR3 DNA is kept, in frame starting at base 1. The germline V gene (reference sequence) yields SGHKS for CDR1 and YYEKEE for CDR2.

The sequence derives from an adult in good health. The sample was peripheral blood, taken on day 0 of AZD1222 vaccination. The chain links TRBV5-5 with TRBJ1-3; too little of a D gene remains to name it. The CDR3 is CASSRDTNTIYF. The base sequence is TGTGCCAGCAGCCGTGACACAAACACCATATATTTT.